This T cell receptor (beta chain) was captured by sequencing in a study of regulatory T cells in long-lasting Graves disease. At least ten counts were recorded for this clonotype. Its matching antigen is unknown. Investigators prepared the TCR beta libraries by applying iRepertoire HTBI primers and Arm-PCR of CDR3 regions. In the original workflow: Detected in the samples were around 59 TRBV and 15 or so TRBJ segments. In TCRdb, the multiplex PCR reads were re-called with MiXCR into one record per CDR3 protein. Clone size and V and J calls follow TCRdb, not the original study. This sample has 350,000 to 450,000 distinct CDR3 sequences, with approximately 16% found just once. Per germline, CDR1 KGHDR and CDR2 SFDVKD. Trimming took 4 bases from V and 4 from J, leaving 10 bases between them. The CDR3 runs to 14 residues. Time point in this sample: newly diagnosed GD, antithyroid drugs for less than 3 months. The TCR library used RNA extracted from PBMCs.

Findings of the study overall: TRBV28, TRBJ1-2 and TRBJ2-5 were favored in persistent disease.

The sample also formed part of further work on T cells in Graves' hyperthyroidism and ophthalmopathy. As that report states: Researchers barred patients who had uncontrolled infection, other autoimmune disease, pregnancy or lactation.

The sequence was collected from a woman in her forties with Graves disease. The V call is TRBV24-1, the J call TRBJ1-5; D may be TRBD1 (6 bases). The sequences come from peripheral blood mononuclear cells (PBMCs), collected at new diagnosis, from a patient treated with antithyroid drugs. DNA of the CDR3: TGTGCCACCAGTGAGAGGACAGATAATCAGCCCCAGCATTTT. This encodes CATSERTDNQPQHF.